Described below is a single T cell receptor beta chain sequence and its context. Its antigen is unidentified. TCRdb processed the RT-PCR reads anew with MiXCR; each CDR3 protein has one entry. The table records about 520,000 distinct CDR3 sequences, around 25% of them present only once. These data belong to a study of response to subunit inactivated influenza vaccine. Study-wide results and limits: Authors proposed each seasonal influenza vaccination draws in few new T cells.

The CDR3 contains 19 residues. CDR1 and CDR2 (germline): KGHDR, SFDVKD. Trimming removed 4 bases from V and 7 bases from J, with 28 bases in between. The TCR sequence derives from a man aged 45 to 65 who received an inactivated influenza vaccine. V and J are TRBV24-1 and TRBJ2-1; D might be TRBD1 or TRBD2, each matching 6 bases. This specimen was CD4+ T cells sorted from PBMCs, taken about 5 days after vaccination. The CDR3 is CATSDPQPGTFKGGNEQFF. CDR3 coding DNA: TGTGCCACCAGTGACCCTCAACCCGGGACCTTCAAAGGGGGGAATGAGCAGTTCTTC.